This paragraph covers one T cell receptor beta chain sequence. Positive CCR7 selection of CD45RO-negative cells yielded the naive CD8 cells, and terminally differentiated effector memory CD45RA+ cells were excluded. The data were obtained in a study of shared clonotypes between healthy human individuals. The assay ran at deep level. In the original analysis: ImmunoSEQ output held junction-only sequences without quality scores, so filtering differed. The protocol was immunoSEQ multiplex PCR, while the TCRdb copy is restricted to in-frame clones and leaves out a portion. V and J calls and clone size come straight from that table; D and trimming were deduced from the DNA. The data show about 2.2 million clones, approximately 92% seen once. CDR1 and CDR2 from the germline V gene are SGDLS and YYNGEE. V was clipped by 0 bases and J by 4 bases, with 14 bases between them. This CDR3 comprises 16 residues.

The V and J genes are TRBV9 and TRBJ1-3; D unresolved. The sample comprised naive CD8+ T cells from PBMCs. This receptor was taken from a man between 18 and 29 years old in good health. Some clones in this sample may be carry-over from other donors' samples. The CDR3 loop reads CASSVGHEGEGNTIYF. CDR3 nucleotide sequence: TGTGCCAGCAGCGTAGGACATGAAGGAGAAGGAAACACCATATATTTT.